The rows below give T cell receptor beta chains drawn from one sample of a study of blood T cell repertoires in COVID-19. Only in-frame clones appear in the TCRdb table, and some are missing; sequencing was by immunoSEQ multiplex PCR. The sample contains under 15,000 clones, about nine tenths of which appear only once. The sequenced sample consisted of peripheral blood. The origin of the receptors is a man between 65 and 85 years old with active COVID-19. The CDR3 runs from the conserved cysteine through the conserved F or W. Each record gives: J gene, V gene, clone size, D gene, CDR3 protein, CDR3 DNA. D genes are given only for firm matches. Size tells how often a clone was seen (once, few, many) or the class of an expanded clone, and some rows leave it out.

J: TRBJ2-3
V: TRBV7-2
size: .
D: .
CDR3: CASSPRQGLSTDTQYF
DNA: TGTGCCAGCAGCCCCCGTCAGGGACTGAGCACAGATACGCAGTATTTT

J: TRBJ2-7
V: TRBV4-2
size: .
D: .
CDR3: CASSQEGGRAYEQYF
DNA: TGTGCCAGCAGCCAAGAGGGAGGCAGGGCCTACGAGCAGTACTTC

J: TRBJ2-1
V: TRBV5-4
size: .
D: .
CDR3: CASSFALELEPFF
DNA: TGTGCCAGCAGCTTTGCCCTCGAACTAGAGCCGTTCTTC

J: TRBJ1-2
V: TRBV27
size: .
D: TRBD1
CDR3: CASWTGNYGYTF
DNA: TGTGCCAGCTGGACAGGAAACTATGGCTACACCTTC

J: TRBJ1-3
V: TRBV10-3
size: .
D: .
CDR3: CAISGPVRGPGNTIYF
DNA: TGTGCCATCAGTGGGCCGGTCAGGGGTCCTGGAAACACCATATATTTT

J: TRBJ1-2
V: TRBV5-8
size: .
D: .
CDR3: CASSLLQGYGYTF
DNA: TGTGCCAGCAGCTTGCTGCAGGGCTATGGCTACACCTTC

J: TRBJ2-7
V: TRBV5-5
size: .
D: TRBD1
CDR3: CASSRAQGQGWVEQYF
DNA: TGTGCCAGCAGCCGCGCACAGGGACAGGGGTGGGTCGAGCAGTACTTC

J: TRBJ2-1
V: TRBV5-1
size: once
D: TRBD1
CDR3: CASSLSQQGDEQFF
DNA: TGCGCCAGCAGCTTGTCTCAACAGGGGGATGAGCAGTTCTTC

J: TRBJ1-6
V: TRBV6-5
size: .
D: TRBD1
CDR3: CASSRDRRYSPLHF
DNA: TGTGCCAGCAGCCGGGACAGGCGGTATTCACCCCTCCACTTT

J: TRBJ1-2
V: TRBV3-1/TRBV3-2
size: .
D: .
CDR3: CASSQLGSGGYTF
DNA: TGTGCCAGCAGCCAACTAGGTTCTGGGGGCTACACCTTC

J: TRBJ1-5
V: TRBV2
size: .
D: TRBD1
CDR3: CASNLDRGQPQHF
DNA: TGTGCCAGCAACTTGGACAGGGGCCAGCCCCAGCATTTT

J: TRBJ2-3
V: TRBV12-3/TRBV12-4
size: .
D: .
CDR3: CASSPSTDTQYF
DNA: TGTGCCAGCAGCCCTAGCACAGATACGCAGTATTTT

J: TRBJ1-3
V: TRBV5-1
size: .
D: .
CDR3: CASGQSPLTSGNTIYF
DNA: TGCGCCAGCGGACAGTCGCCGCTCACTTCTGGAAACACCATATATTTT

J: TRBJ2-7
V: TRBV6-5
size: .
D: .
CDR3: CASMVGQRRSGEQYF
DNA: TGTGCCAGCATGGTCGGACAGAGAAGGTCGGGCGAGCAGTACTTC

J: TRBJ2-4
V: TRBV5-1
size: .
D: TRBD1
CDR3: CASSTGTGLAKNIQYF
DNA: TGCGCCAGCAGCACAGGGACAGGGTTAGCCAAAAACATTCAGTACTTC

J: TRBJ2-7
V: TRBV6-9
size: .
D: .
CDR3: CASSHHYRACCYEQYF
DNA: TGTGCCAGCAGTCATCATTACAGGGCCTGTTGCTACGAGCAGTACTTC

J: TRBJ1-4
V: TRBV29-1
size: .
D: .
CDR3: CSVGQGGEKLFF
DNA: TGCAGCGTTGGGCAGGGAGGTGAAAAACTGTTTTTT

J: TRBJ1-4
V: TRBV25-1
size: .
D: TRBD1
CDR3: CASSDNPGTGDEKLFF
DNA: TGTGCCAGCAGTGATAACCCCGGGACAGGGGATGAAAAACTGTTTTTT

J: TRBJ1-3
V: TRBV5-1
size: .
D: TRBD1
CDR3: CASRETGTTGNTIYF
DNA: TGCGCCAGCAGAGAGACAGGGACGACAGGAAACACCATATATTTT

J: TRBJ2-1
V: TRBV7-8
size: .
D: .
CDR3: CASSLVGAWGYNEQFF
DNA: TGTGCCAGCAGCTTAGTTGGGGCCTGGGGATACAATGAGCAGTTCTTC

J: TRBJ2-1
V: TRBV27
size: .
D: .
CDR3: CASSRGGLFEQFF
DNA: TGTGCCAGCAGTCGTGGCGGTTTGTTTGAGCAGTTCTTC

J: TRBJ2-7
V: TRBV7-2
size: few
D: .
CDR3: CASTPPSTYEQYF
DNA: TGTGCCAGCACCCCCCCTAGCACCTACGAGCAGTACTTC

J: TRBJ2-7
V: TRBV11-1
size: .
D: .
CDR3: CASSFYGSSYEQYF
DNA: TGTGCCAGCAGCTTTTATGGGAGTTCCTACGAGCAGTACTTC

J: TRBJ1-1
V: TRBV12-3/TRBV12-4
size: .
D: .
CDR3: CASSPGIAKAFF
DNA: TGTGCCAGCAGTCCGGGGATCGCTAAAGCTTTCTTT

J: TRBJ2-3
V: TRBV25-1
size: .
D: .
CDR3: CASSVPTALSVTQYF
DNA: TGTGCCAGCAGTGTTCCGACTGCACTTTCGGTTACGCAGTATTTT

J: TRBJ2-6
V: TRBV5-8
size: .
D: TRBD1
CDR3: CASSPMTGGYGANVLTF
DNA: TGTGCCAGCAGCCCTATGACAGGGGGCTATGGGGCCAACGTCCTGACTTTC

J: TRBJ1-4
V: TRBV7-9
size: once
D: .
CDR3: CASTVQGRINEKLFF
DNA: TGTGCCAGCACTGTCCAGGGGCGGATTAATGAAAAACTGTTTTTT

J: TRBJ1-1
V: TRBV3-1/TRBV3-2
size: .
D: .
CDR3: CASSQRGGITEAFF
DNA: TGTGCCAGCAGCCAAAGAGGGGGAATAACTGAAGCTTTCTTT

J: TRBJ1-1
V: TRBV9
size: .
D: .
CDR3: CASSVESGTEAFF
DNA: TGTGCCAGCAGCGTAGAGTCCGGCACTGAAGCTTTCTTT

J: TRBJ1-5
V: TRBV19
size: .
D: .
CDR3: CASSIARTVGQPQHF
DNA: TGTGCCAGTAGTATTGCCAGGACAGTCGGCCAGCCCCAGCATTTT

J: TRBJ2-2
V: TRBV3-1/TRBV3-2
size: .
D: .
CDR3: CASSQDAGTNTGELFF
DNA: TGTGCCAGCAGCCAAGATGCAGGTACGAACACCGGGGAGCTGTTTTTT

J: TRBJ1-2
V: TRBV9
size: .
D: TRBD1
CDR3: CASSVDRGRAGGYTF
DNA: TGTGCCAGCAGCGTAGACAGGGGGAGGGCTGGCGGCTACACCTTC

J: TRBJ1-4
V: TRBV5-1
size: .
D: .
CDR3: CASSSTGPQLFF
DNA: TGCGCCAGCAGCTCGACAGGTCCTCAACTGTTTTTT

J: TRBJ2-3
V: TRBV6-2/TRBV6-3
size: once
D: TRBD2
CDR3: CASSYSNSGGAYGTDTQYF
DNA: TGTGCCAGCAGTTACTCGAATAGCGGGGGGGCCTATGGAACAGATACGCAGTATTTT

J: TRBJ1-4
V: TRBV5-1
size: .
D: TRBD1
CDR3: CASNRGPRQGDEKLFF
DNA: TGCGCCAGCAACCGAGGCCCCCGACAGGGGGATGAAAAACTGTTTTTT

J: TRBJ2-1
V: TRBV21-1
size: few
D: .
CDR3: CASSRTPGSLNEQFF
DNA: TGTGCCAGCAGTAGAACCCCCGGGAGCCTCAATGAGCAGTTCTTC

J: TRBJ2-1
V: TRBV7-6
size: once
D: TRBD2
CDR3: CASSYTSGSSYNEQFF
DNA: TGTGCCAGCAGTTACACTAGCGGGAGCTCCTACAATGAGCAGTTCTTC

J: TRBJ2-3
V: TRBV9
size: .
D: .
CDR3: CASSVGGGLGADTQYF
DNA: TGTGCCAGCAGCGTAGGGGGAGGCCTTGGGGCAGATACGCAGTATTTT

J: TRBJ1-1
V: TRBV5-1
size: .
D: .
CDR3: CASSALGGTEAFF
DNA: TGCGCCAGCAGCGCCCTGGGGGGCACTGAAGCTTTCTTT

J: TRBJ2-1
V: TRBV19
size: .
D: TRBD1
CDR3: CASRRTGSNEQFF
DNA: TGTGCCAGTAGAAGGACAGGGTCAAACGAGCAGTTCTTC

J: TRBJ2-6
V: TRBV2
size: .
D: .
CDR3: CASGRDTRSGANVLTF
DNA: TGTGCCAGCGGCCGGGACACACGCTCTGGGGCCAACGTCCTGACTTTC

J: TRBJ1-5
V: TRBV28
size: .
D: TRBD1
CDR3: CASRPAGGQPQHF
DNA: TGTGCCAGCAGACCGGCAGGGGGTCAGCCCCAGCATTTT

J: TRBJ1-2
V: TRBV11-1
size: .
D: TRBD1
CDR3: CASSLGQGGPNYGYTF
DNA: TGTGCCAGCAGCCTCGGACAGGGAGGGCCTAACTATGGCTACACCTTC

J: TRBJ2-3
V: TRBV3-1/TRBV3-2
size: .
D: TRBD2
CDR3: CASSHKTGAGGTLDTQYF
DNA: TGTGCCAGCAGCCATAAGACTGGGGCGGGGGGAACGTTAGATACGCAGTATTTT

J: TRBJ2-3
V: TRBV25-1
size: .
D: TRBD2
CDR3: CASRGLAVFFTDTQYF
DNA: TGTGCCAGCAGGGGACTAGCGGTCTTCTTCACAGATACGCAGTATTTT

J: TRBJ2-2
V: TRBV27
size: .
D: .
CDR3: CASRLMAANTGELFF
DNA: TGTGCCAGCAGGTTGATGGCGGCGAACACCGGGGAGCTGTTTTTT

J: TRBJ2-7
V: TRBV5-8
size: once
D: TRBD2
CDR3: CASSLLAGDSYEQYF
DNA: TGTGCCAGCAGCTTACTAGCGGGGGACTCCTACGAGCAGTACTTC

J: TRBJ2-1
V: TRBV6-4
size: .
D: TRBD2
CDR3: CASRALAGGPNEQFF
DNA: TGTGCCAGCAGAGCACTAGCGGGGGGTCCCAATGAGCAGTTCTTC

J: TRBJ1-3
V: TRBV18
size: .
D: .
CDR3: CASSPQEENTIYF
DNA: TGTGCCAGCTCACCACAGGAGGAGAACACCATATATTTT

J: TRBJ1-2
V: TRBV5-1
size: .
D: .
CDR3: CASSLMGTSYGYTF
DNA: TGCGCCAGCAGCTTGATGGGCACTTCCTATGGCTACACCTTC

J: TRBJ1-1
V: TRBV7-3
size: .
D: TRBD1
CDR3: CASSTGTGSTEAFF
DNA: TGTGCCAGCAGCACTGGGACAGGGAGCACTGAAGCTTTCTTT

J: TRBJ2-3
V: TRBV3-1/TRBV3-2
size: .
D: .
CDR3: CASSQEVKGLTQYF
DNA: TGTGCCAGCAGCCAAGAAGTGAAGGGGTTGACGCAGTATTTT

J: TRBJ2-1
V: TRBV3-1/TRBV3-2
size: .
D: TRBD1
CDR3: CASSLGQGVYNEQFF
DNA: TGTGCCAGCAGCCTGGGACAGGGGGTTTACAATGAGCAGTTCTTC

J: TRBJ1-2
V: TRBV5-8
size: .
D: TRBD1
CDR3: CASSLGSGGAVWGYTF
DNA: TGTGCCAGCAGCTTAGGATCAGGGGGCGCCGTCTGGGGCTACACCTTC

J: TRBJ2-2
V: TRBV12-3/TRBV12-4
size: .
D: .
CDR3: CASGLLGELFF
DNA: TGTGCCAGCGGACTGTTAGGGGAGCTGTTTTTT

J: TRBJ2-7
V: TRBV3-1/TRBV3-2
size: .
D: .
CDR3: CASSQGGVFEQYF
DNA: TGTGCCAGCAGCCAAGGGGGGGTCTTCGAGCAGTACTTC

J: TRBJ1-4
V: TRBV5-1
size: .
D: .
CDR3: CASSSGQSPNEKLFF
DNA: TGCGCCAGCAGCAGCGGACAGAGTCCTAATGAAAAACTGTTTTTT

J: TRBJ2-3
V: TRBV12-1
size: .
D: .
CDR3: CASSFVEDTQYF
DNA: TGTGCCAGCAGCTTTGTTGAGGATACGCAGTATTTT